The 6 T cell receptor beta chains reported below all come from one sample, sequenced in a study of CXCR3-negative and CXCR3-positive naive CD8 T cells. The TRB cDNA libraries were prepared by 5' RACE with UMI labels. TCRdb re-called the 5' RACE reads, yielding one record per CDR3 amino acid sequence without DNA. This repertoire comprises 100,000 to 150,000 distinct CDR3 sequences; its ten largest clones make up 0.25% to 0.35%. Sequenced input: naive CXCR3- CD8+ T cells from blood. Described subset: CD45RO-CCR7+CD27+CD95- naive CD8+ T cells lacking CXCR3 (TNR3-). Every receptor here comes from a human donor in good health. Some clones in this sample may be carry-over from other donors' samples.

This chain uses TRBV9 with TRBJ1-1. Germline CDR1 is SGDLS and CDR2 is YYNGEE. This CDR3 has 14 amino acids. The chain's CDR3 is CASSVAGGWTEAFF.

The J gene is TRBJ2-7, the V gene TRBV2; TCRdb's assignment of TRBD1 cannot be checked, as there is no DNA. The length of the CDR3 is 16 residues. Germline V gives CDR1 SNHLY, CDR2 FYNNEI. The CDR3: CASSDPRQKSSYEQYF.

The chain is built from TRBV29-1 and TRBJ2-6. Germline CDR1 and CDR2: SQVTM and ANQGSEA. The length of the CDR3 is 14 residues. The CDR3 sequence is CSVSGLSGANVLTF.

This chain's CDR3 is CAISESTGTGPSGANVLTF. The J gene is TRBJ2-6, the V gene TRBV10-3; the TRBD1 assignment by TCRdb is unverifiable without DNA. This CDR3 spans 19 amino acids. The germline gives CDR1 ENHRY, CDR2 SYGVKD.

V and J are TRBV5-1 and TRBJ2-3. Germline V gene sequence: CDR1 SGHRS, CDR2 YFSETQ. CDR3 length: 14 amino acids. The CDR3 sequence: CASSLSGYTDTQYF.

This sequence joins TRBV19 and TRBJ2-2. The CDR3 spans 15 residues. From germline, CDR1 is LNHDA and CDR2 SQIVND (reference sequence). CDR3 protein: CASSIWNTNTGELFF. The full variable domain, in which reference TRBV19 and TRBJ2-2 provide the parts outside the CDR3, is DGGITQSPKYLFRKEGQNVTLSCEQNLNHDAMYWYRQDPGQGLRLIYYSQIVNDFQKGDIAEGYSVSREKKESFPLTVTSAQKNPTAFYLCASSIWNTNTGELFFGEGSRLTVL.